A single sample gave rise to the 10 T cell receptor beta chains below, sequenced in a study of PD-L1 blockade in urothelial cancer. Data came from immunoSEQ multiplex PCR; TCRdb stores just in-frame clones and leaves some out. Among about 120,000 clones listed, around 89% were seen once. The time point denotes: peripheral blood 6 weeks after treatment start. The material was PBMCs, obtained around atezolizumab (anti-PD-L1) treatment. The receptors derive from a man in his sixties with urothelial cancer.

The rearrangement joins TRBV7-9 to TRBJ1-5; D not resolved. Trimming pared 5 bases from V and 6 bases from J, leaving 11 bases between. The CDR3 loop spans 13 amino acids. Looked up from germline, CDR1 is SEHNR and CDR2 is FQNEAQ (reference sequence). CDR3 protein: CASSARGGQPQHF. CDR3 in DNA: TGTGCCAGCAGCGCCCGGGGAGGTCAGCCCCAGCATTTT.

This rearrangement joins TRBV5-1 to TRBJ1-1; D is uncertain. With 4 bases removed from V and 11 bases from J, the gap between germline ends came to 12 bases. The germline CDR1 and CDR2 sequences are SGHRS and YFSETQ. The CDR3 length is 11 residues. CDR3 coding DNA: TGCGCCAGCAGCCCGGGTGACGGGGCTTTCTTT. Its protein is CASSPGDGAFF.

The chain employs TRBV5-1 and TRBJ1-1; D uncertain. Germline V gene sequence: CDR1 SGHRS, CDR2 YFSETQ. CDR3 length equals 13 residues. The ends were cut back, 5 bases at V and 0 bases at J, with 8 bases in the middle. The CDR3 sequence: CASRQIMNTEAFF. CDR3 sequence (DNA): TGCGCCAGCAGGCAGATAATGAACACTGAAGCTTTCTTT.

V gene TRBV7-8 combines with J gene TRBJ2-3; 9 nucleotides agree with TRBD1. The CDR3 totals 15 residues. After removal of 1 base from V and 3 bases from J, the junction contained 2 bases not matched to a gene. Germline lookup yields CDR1 SGHVS and CDR2 FQNEAQ. CDR3 DNA: TGTGCCAGCAGCTTAGGGACAGGGGTGACAGATACGCAGTATTTT. Its translation is CASSLGTGVTDTQYF. The complete variable domain, with remaining parts taken from reference TRBV7-8 and TRBJ2-3, reads GAGVSQSPRYKVAKRGQDVALRCDPISGHVSLFWYQQALGQGPEFLTYFQNEAQLDKSGLPSDRFFAERPEGSVSTLKIQRTQQEDSAVYLCASSLGTGVTDTQYFGPGTRLTVL.

This rearrangement joins TRBV21-1 to TRBJ2-7; the table's D call TRBD2 went unverified against the DNA. TRBV21-1 is termed a pseudogene. The CDR3 consists of 15 residues. In DNA form, the CDR3 reads TGTGCCAGCAGCAAGCATGCCCATGGGGGGTACGAGCAGTACTTC. Translating gives CASSKHAHGGYEQYF.

The V and J genes are TRBV9 and TRBJ2-6, with 7 bases aligning to TRBD1. Germline values: CDR1 SGDLS, CDR2 YYNGEE. V shed 3 bases, J shed 0 bases, and the junction held 3 bases outside the gene matches. The CDR3 sequence is 16 residues long. The CDR3: CASSARDSSGANVLTF. The DNA for the CDR3 is TGTGCCAGCAGCGCCCGGGACAGCTCTGGGGCCAACGTCCTGACTTTC.

V and J are TRBV7-3 and TRBJ2-3; 13 bases fit TRBD2. V lost 4 bases and J lost 6; bases outside the gene matches: 10. The germline CDR1 and CDR2 sequences are SGHTA and FQGTGA. This CDR3 has 17 residues. This CDR3 is CASSSPGTSGALDTQYF. The CDR3 DNA reads as TGTGCCAGCAGCTCCCCTGGGACTAGCGGGGCCCTGGATACGCAGTATTTT.

The chain carries TRBV7-2 and TRBJ2-3; 8 bases agree with TRBD2. With 5 bases clipped from V and 6 bases from J, the junction kept 16 bases outside the gene matches. Germline loops: CDR1 SGHTA, CDR2 FQGNSA. CDR3 length equals 17 residues. As DNA, the CDR3 is TGTGCCAGCAGCCCCGGGGGGGCGGGGGGCCTTGGGGATACGCAGTATTTT. Translated: CASSPGGAGGLGDTQYF.

The CDR3, as DNA: TGTGCCAGCAGCGTAGGAGGTAGCTACAATGAGCAGTTCTTC. It translates to CASSVGGSYNEQFF. The V call is TRBV9, the J call TRBJ2-1, with D unresolved. CDR1 is SGDLS, CDR2 YYNGEE, per germline. The CDR3 is 14 amino acids. With 0 bases removed from V and 3 bases from J, the gap between germline ends came to 7 bases. Variable domain in full (rest from reference TRBV9 and TRBJ2-1): DSGVTQTPKHLITATGQRVTLRCSPRSGDLSVYWYQQSLDQGLQFLIQYYNGEERAKGNILERFSAQQFPDLHSELNLSSLELGDSALYFCASSVGGSYNEQFFGPGTRLTVL.

This chain joins TRBV5-6 and TRBJ2-1, with D possibly matching TRBD1 (6 bases). This CDR3 has 14 residues. The V gene lost 4 bases and the J gene lost 9 bases, with 17 bases spanning the gap. The V gene's germline CDR1 is SGHDT and CDR2 YYEEEE. The chain's CDR3 is CASSGQTGYVEQFF. The DNA of the CDR3 is TGTGCCAGCAGCGGGCAAACAGGGTACGTTGAGCAGTTCTTC.